The rows below give T cell receptor beta chains drawn from one sample of a study of blood T cells in healthy people across ages. TCRdb redid the calling of the 5' RACE reads with MiXCR, one entry per CDR3 protein. Seen here are approximately 780,000 distinct CDR3 sequences, 20% to 30% observed once, and the top ten hold less than 3.5%. This same sample was also taken into another study, of T cells of mothers and their children.

The sequenced sample was blood. These receptors were collected from a boy aged 5 to 17 in good health. Both conserved end residues are part of each CDR3. The D gene is left open where the match is weak. The size of a clone is reported for some rows only, either as once, few or many, or as a class for expanded clones.

J: TRBJ2-3; V: TRBV5-1; D: .; size: .; CDR3: CASSRGEGSPTDTQYF; DNA: TGCGCCAGCAGCCGTGGAGAAGGCAGCCCGACAGATACGCAGTATTTT
J: TRBJ2-7; V: TRBV3-1; D: TRBD1; size: few; CDR3: CASSRTRRQGEYF; DNA: TGTGCCAGCAGCCGAACAAGACGACAGGGGGAGTACTTC
J: TRBJ2-5; V: TRBV7-9; D: .; size: few; CDR3: CASTRVYRLDETQYF; DNA: TGTGCCAGCACCCGTGTGTACAGGCTCGACGAGACCCAGTACTTC
J: TRBJ2-2; V: TRBV5-1; D: .; size: .; CDR3: CASSFTFGGGTGELFF; DNA: TGCGCCAGCAGCTTCACGTTCGGGGGCGGCACCGGGGAGCTGTTTTTT
J: TRBJ2-7; V: TRBV6-5; D: TRBD1; size: few; CDR3: CASSYSSGQGGYEQYF; DNA: TGTGCCAGCAGTTACTCGTCGGGACAGGGAGGCTACGAGCAGTACTTC
J: TRBJ2-5; V: TRBV28; D: .; size: many; CDR3: CASSWGETQYF; DNA: TGTGCCAGCAGTTGGGGGGAGACCCAGTACTTC
J: TRBJ2-1; V: TRBV12-3/TRBV12-4; D: TRBD2; size: .; CDR3: CASSPTGGGGGEQFF; DNA: TGTGCCAGCAGTCCAACAGGTGGGGGGGGAGGTGAGCAGTTCTTC
J: TRBJ2-1; V: TRBV11-2; D: .; size: .; CDR3: CASSPTPRRNEQFF; DNA: TGTGCCAGCAGCCCCACACCACGACGCAATGAGCAGTTCTTC
J: TRBJ2-5; V: TRBV7-9; D: .; size: many; CDR3: CASSSSVSETQYF; DNA: TGTGCCAGCAGCTCATCGGTCTCAGAGACCCAGTACTTC
J: TRBJ2-1; V: TRBV5-1; D: .; size: few; CDR3: CASSVGMREQFF; DNA: TGCGCCAGCAGCGTAGGTATGCGGGAGCAGTTCTTC
J: TRBJ2-5; V: TRBV20-1; D: .; size: few; CDR3: CSARFRGEETQYF; DNA: TGCAGTGCTAGATTCAGAGGCGAAGAGACCCAGTACTTC
J: TRBJ1-6; V: TRBV27; D: .; size: .; CDR3: CASTLQGPNSPLHF; DNA: TGTGCCAGCACTCTACAGGGTCCAAATTCACCCCTCCACTTT